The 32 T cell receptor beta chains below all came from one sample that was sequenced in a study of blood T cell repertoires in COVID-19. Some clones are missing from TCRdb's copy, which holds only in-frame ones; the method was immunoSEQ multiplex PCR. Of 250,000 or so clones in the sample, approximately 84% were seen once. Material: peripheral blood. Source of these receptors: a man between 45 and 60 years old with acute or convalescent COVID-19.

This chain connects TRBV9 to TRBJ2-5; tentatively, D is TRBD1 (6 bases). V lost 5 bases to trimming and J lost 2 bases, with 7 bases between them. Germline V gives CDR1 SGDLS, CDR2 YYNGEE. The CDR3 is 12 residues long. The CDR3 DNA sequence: TGTGCCAGCAGTACAGGGCAAGAGACCCAGTACTTC. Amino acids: CASSTGQETQYF.

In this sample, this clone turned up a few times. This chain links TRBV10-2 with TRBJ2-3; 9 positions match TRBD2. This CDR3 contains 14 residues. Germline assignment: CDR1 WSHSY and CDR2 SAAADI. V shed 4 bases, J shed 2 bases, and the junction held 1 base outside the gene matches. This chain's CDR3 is CASSGLADTDTQYF. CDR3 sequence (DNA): TGCGCCAGCAGTGGACTAGCGGACACAGATACGCAGTATTTT.

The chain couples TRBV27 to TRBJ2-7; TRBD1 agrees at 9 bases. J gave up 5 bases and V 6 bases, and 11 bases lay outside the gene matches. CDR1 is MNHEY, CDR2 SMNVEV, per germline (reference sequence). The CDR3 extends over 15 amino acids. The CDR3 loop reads CASRILQGASDEQYF. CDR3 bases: TGTGCCAGCAGGATCTTACAGGGGGCATCGGACGAGCAGTACTTC.

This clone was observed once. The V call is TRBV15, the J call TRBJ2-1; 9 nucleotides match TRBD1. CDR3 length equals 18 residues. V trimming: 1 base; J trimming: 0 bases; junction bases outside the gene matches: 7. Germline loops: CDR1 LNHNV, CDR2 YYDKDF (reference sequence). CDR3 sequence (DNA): TGTGCCACCAGCAGAGGGGGACAGGGAAGGGGCTCCTACAATGAGCAGTTCTTC. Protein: CATSRGGQGRGSYNEQFF.

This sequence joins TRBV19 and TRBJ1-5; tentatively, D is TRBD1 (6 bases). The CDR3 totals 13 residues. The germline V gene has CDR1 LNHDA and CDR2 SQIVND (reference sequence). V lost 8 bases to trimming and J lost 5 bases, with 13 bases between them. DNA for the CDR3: TGTGCCAGTCGGACAGACCCCTATCAGCCCCAGCATTTT. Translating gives CASRTDPYQPQHF.

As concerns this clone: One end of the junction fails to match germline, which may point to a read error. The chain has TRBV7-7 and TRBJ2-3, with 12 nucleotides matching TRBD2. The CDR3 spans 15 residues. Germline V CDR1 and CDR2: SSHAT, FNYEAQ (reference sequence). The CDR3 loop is CASSHGLAGLDTQYF. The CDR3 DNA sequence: TGTGCTAGCAGCCACGGACTAGCGGGGCTGGATACGCAGTATTTT. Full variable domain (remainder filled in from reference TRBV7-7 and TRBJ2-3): GAGVSQSPRYKVTKRGQDVTLRCDPISSHATLYWYQQALGQGPEFLTYFNYEAQPDKSGLPSDRFSAERPEGSISTLTIQRTEQRDSAMYRCASSHGLAGLDTQYFGPGTRLTVL.

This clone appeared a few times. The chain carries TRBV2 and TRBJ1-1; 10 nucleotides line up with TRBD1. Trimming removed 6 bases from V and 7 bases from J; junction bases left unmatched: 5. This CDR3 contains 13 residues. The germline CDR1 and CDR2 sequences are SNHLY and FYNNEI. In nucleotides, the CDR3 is TGTGCCAGCAGGGCCGGACAGGGGGGTGAAGCTTTCTTT. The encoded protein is CASRAGQGGEAFF.

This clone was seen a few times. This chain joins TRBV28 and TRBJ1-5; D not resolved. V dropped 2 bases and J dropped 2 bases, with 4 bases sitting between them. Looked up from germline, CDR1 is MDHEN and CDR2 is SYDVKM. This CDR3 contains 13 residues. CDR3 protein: CASSLPGNQPQHF. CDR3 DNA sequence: TGTGCCAGCAGTTTACCAGGCAATCAGCCCCAGCATTTT.

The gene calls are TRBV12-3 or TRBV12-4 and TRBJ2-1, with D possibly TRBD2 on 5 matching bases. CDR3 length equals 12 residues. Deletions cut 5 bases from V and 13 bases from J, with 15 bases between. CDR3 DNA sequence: TGTGCCAGCAGTCACCCTGGGAGTGACCAGTTCTTC. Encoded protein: CASSHPGSDQFF.

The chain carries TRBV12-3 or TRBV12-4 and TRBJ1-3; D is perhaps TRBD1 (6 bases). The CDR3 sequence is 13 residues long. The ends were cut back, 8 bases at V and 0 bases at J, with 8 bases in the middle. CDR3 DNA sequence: TGTGCCAGCGGACAGAACTCTGGAAACACCATATATTTT. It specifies CASGQNSGNTIYF.

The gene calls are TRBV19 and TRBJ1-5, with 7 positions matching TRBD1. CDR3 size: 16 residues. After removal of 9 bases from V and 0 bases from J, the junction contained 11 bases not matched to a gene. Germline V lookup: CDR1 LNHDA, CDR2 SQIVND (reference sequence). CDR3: CASAPGGIYSNQPQHF. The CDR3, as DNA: TGTGCCAGCGCCCCAGGGGGGATCTATAGCAATCAGCCCCAGCATTTT.

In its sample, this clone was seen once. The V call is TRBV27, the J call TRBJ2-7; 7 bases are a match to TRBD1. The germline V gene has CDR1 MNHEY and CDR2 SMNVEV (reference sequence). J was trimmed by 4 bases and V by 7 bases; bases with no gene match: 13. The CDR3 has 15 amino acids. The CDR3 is CASKATGDKAYEQYF. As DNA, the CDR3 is TGTGCCAGCAAGGCAACAGGGGACAAGGCTTACGAGCAGTACTTC.

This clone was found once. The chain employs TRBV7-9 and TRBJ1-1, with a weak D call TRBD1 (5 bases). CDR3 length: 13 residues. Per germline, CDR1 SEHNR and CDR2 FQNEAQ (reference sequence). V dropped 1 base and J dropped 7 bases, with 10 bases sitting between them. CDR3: CASSLVGQGEAFF. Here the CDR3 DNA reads TGTGCCAGCAGCTTAGTGGGGCAGGGTGAAGCTTTCTTT.

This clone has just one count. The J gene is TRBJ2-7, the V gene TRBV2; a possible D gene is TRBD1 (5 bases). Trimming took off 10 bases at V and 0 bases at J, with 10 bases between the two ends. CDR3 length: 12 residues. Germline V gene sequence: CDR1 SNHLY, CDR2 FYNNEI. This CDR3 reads CATQGDSYEQYF. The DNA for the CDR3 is TGTGCCACCCAGGGCGACTCCTACGAGCAGTACTTC.

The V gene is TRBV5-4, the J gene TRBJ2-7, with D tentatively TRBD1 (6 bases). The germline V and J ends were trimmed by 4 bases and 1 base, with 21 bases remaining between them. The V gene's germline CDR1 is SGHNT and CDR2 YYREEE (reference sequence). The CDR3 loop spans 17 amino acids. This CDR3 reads CASSTALQGLSSYEQYF. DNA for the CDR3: TGTGCCAGCAGCACAGCTCTACAGGGTCTCTCGTCCTACGAGCAGTACTTC. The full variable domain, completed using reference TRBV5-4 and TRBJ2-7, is ETGVTQSPTHLIKTRGQQVTLRCSSQSGHNTVSWYQQALGQGPQFIFQYYREEENGRGNFPPRFSGLQFPNYSSELNVNALELDDSALYLCASSTALQGLSSYEQYFGPGTRLTVT.

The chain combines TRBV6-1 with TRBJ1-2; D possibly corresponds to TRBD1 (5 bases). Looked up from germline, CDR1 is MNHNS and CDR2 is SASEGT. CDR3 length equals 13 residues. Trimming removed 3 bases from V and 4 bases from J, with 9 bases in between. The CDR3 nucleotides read TGTGCCAGCAGTGACCAAACAGGCTATGGCTACACCTTC. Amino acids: CASSDQTGYGYTF.

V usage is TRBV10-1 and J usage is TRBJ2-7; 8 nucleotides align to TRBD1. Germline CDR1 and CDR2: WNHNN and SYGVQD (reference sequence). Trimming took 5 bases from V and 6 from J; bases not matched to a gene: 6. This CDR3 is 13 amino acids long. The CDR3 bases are TGCGCCAGCAGTAAGACAGGGGTCTCCGAGCAGTACTTC. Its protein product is CASSKTGVSEQYF.

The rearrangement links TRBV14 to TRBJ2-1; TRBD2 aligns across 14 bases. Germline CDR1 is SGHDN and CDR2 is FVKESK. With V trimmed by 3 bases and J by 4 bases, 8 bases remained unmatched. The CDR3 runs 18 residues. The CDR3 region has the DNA TGTGCCAGCAGCCACGGACTAGCGGGAGGACTGATATACAATGAGCAGTTCTTC. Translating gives CASSHGLAGGLIYNEQFF.

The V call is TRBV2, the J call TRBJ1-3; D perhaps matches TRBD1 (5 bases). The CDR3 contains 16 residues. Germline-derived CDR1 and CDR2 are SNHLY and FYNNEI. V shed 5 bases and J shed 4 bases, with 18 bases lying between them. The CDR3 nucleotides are TGTGCCAGCAGTCGTCCCGGGACTACCGGGGGAAACACCATATATTTT. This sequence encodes CASSRPGTTGGNTIYF.

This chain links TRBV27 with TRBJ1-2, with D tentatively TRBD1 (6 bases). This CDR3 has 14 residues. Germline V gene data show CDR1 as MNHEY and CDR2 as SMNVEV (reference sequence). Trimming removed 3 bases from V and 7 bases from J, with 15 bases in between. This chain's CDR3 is CASSFNRRGAGYTF. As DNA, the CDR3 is TGTGCCAGCAGTTTTAACAGGCGGGGGGCTGGCTACACCTTC.

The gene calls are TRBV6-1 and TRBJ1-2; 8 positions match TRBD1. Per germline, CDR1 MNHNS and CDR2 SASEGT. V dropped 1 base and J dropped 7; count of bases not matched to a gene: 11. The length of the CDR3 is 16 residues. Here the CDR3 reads CASSEEVLAGGTGYTF. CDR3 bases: TGTGCCAGCAGTGAAGAGGTTCTGGCAGGGGGCACTGGCTACACCTTC.

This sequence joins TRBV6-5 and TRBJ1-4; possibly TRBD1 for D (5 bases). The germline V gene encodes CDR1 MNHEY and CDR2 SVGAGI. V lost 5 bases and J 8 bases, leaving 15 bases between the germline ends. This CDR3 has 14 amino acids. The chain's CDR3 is CASSHAGRPEKLFF. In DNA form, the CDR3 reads TGTGCCAGCAGTCACGCGGGGCGCCCCGAAAAACTGTTTTTT.

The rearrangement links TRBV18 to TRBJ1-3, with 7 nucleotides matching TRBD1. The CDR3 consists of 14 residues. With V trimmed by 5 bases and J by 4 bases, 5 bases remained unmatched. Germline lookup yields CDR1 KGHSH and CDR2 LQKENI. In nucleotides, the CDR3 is TGTGCCAGCTCAGCAGGGGGTTTCGGAAACACCATATATTTT. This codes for CASSAGGFGNTIYF. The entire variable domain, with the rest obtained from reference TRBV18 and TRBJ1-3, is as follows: NAGVMQNPRHLVRRRGQEARLRCSPMKGHSHVYWYRQLPEEGLKFMVYLQKENIIDESGMPKERFSAEFPKEGPSILRIQQVVRGDSAAYFCASSAGGFGNTIYFGEGSWLTVV.

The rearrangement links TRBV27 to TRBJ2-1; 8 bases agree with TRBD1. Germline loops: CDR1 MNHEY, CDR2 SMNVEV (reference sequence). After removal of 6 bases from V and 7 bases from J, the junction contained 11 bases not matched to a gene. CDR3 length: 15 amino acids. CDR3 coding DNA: TGTGCCAGCAGCTCCAGACAGGGGAAGTGGAATGAGCAGTTCTTC. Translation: CASSSRQGKWNEQFF.

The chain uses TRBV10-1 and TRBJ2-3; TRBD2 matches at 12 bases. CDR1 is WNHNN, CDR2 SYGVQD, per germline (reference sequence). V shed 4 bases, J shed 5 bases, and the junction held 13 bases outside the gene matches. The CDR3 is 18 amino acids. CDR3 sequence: CASSGLDLAGGPIDTQYF. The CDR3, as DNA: TGCGCCAGCAGTGGACTCGATCTAGCGGGGGGGCCTATAGATACGCAGTATTTT.

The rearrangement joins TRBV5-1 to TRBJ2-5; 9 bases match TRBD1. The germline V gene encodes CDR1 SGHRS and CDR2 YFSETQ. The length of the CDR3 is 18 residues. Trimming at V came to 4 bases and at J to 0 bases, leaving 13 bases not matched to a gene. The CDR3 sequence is CASSANPQQGAYQETQYF. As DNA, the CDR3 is TGCGCCAGCAGCGCTAACCCCCAACAGGGGGCTTACCAAGAGACCCAGTACTTC. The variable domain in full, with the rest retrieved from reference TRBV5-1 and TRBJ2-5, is KAGVTQTPRYLIKTRGQQVTLSCSPISGHRSVSWYQQTPGQGLQFLFEYFSETQRNKGNFPGRFSGRQFSNSRSEMNVSTLELGDSALYLCASSANPQQGAYQETQYFGPGTRLLVL.

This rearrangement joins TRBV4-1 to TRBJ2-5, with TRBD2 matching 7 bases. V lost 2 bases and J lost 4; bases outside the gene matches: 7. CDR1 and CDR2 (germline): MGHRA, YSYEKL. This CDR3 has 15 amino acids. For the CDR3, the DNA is TGCGCCAGCAGCCAATTGGGCGGGAGACCAGAGACCCAGTACTTC. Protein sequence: CASSQLGGRPETQYF.

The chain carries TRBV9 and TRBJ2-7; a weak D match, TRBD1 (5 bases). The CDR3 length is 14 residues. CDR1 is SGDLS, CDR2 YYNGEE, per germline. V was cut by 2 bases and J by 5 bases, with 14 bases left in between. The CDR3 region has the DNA TGTGCCAGCAGCGTTGCAGGGATCCATGACGAGCAGTACTTC. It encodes CASSVAGIHDEQYF.

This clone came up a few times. The CDR3 sequence: CASSIGILAGGLTGELFF. The CDR3 region has the DNA TGTGCCAGTAGTATAGGGATACTAGCGGGAGGACTTACCGGGGAGCTGTTTTTT. The genes are TRBV19 and TRBJ2-2; 12 bases align to TRBD2. There are 18 residues in the CDR3. V shed 1 base and J 5 bases; nucleotides not matched to a gene: 8. Germline V lookup: CDR1 LNHDA, CDR2 SQIVND (reference sequence).

This CDR3 reads CSVGATGSYEQYF. DNA for the CDR3: TGCAGCGTTGGGGCCACAGGTTCCTACGAGCAGTACTTC. The chain has TRBV29-1 and TRBJ2-7; possible D gene TRBD1, 5 bases. V was cut by 4 bases and J by 1 base, with 11 bases left in between. In germline, CDR1 is SQVTM, CDR2 ANQGSEA. The CDR3 is 13 residues long.

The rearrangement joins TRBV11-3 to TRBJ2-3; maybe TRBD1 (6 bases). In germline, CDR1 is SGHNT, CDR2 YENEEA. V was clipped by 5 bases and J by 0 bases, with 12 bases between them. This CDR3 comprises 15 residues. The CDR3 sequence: CASSRQVPSTDTQYF. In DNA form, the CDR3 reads TGTGCCAGCAGCCGACAGGTCCCTAGCACAGATACGCAGTATTTT.

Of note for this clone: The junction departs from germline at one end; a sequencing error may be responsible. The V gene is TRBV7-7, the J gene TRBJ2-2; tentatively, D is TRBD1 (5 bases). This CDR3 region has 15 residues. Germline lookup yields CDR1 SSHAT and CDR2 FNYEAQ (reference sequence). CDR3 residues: CASSPSQGSGGELFF. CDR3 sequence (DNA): TGTGCTAGCAGCCCCTCCCAGGGATCGGGCGGGGAGCTGTTTTTT.